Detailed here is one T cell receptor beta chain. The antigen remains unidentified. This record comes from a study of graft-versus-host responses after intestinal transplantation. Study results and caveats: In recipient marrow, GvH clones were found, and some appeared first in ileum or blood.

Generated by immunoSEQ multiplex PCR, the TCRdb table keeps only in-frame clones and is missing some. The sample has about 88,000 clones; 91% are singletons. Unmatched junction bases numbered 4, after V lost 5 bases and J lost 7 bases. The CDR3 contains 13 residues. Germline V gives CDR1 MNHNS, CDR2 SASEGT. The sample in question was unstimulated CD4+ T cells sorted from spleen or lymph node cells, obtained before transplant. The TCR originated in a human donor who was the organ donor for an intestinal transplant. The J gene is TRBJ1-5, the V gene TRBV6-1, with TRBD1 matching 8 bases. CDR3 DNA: TGTGCCAGCAGTAAGGACAGGGCACAGCCCCAGCATTTT. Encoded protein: CASSKDRAQPQHF.